A selection of T cell receptor beta chains follows, all from one sample in a study of blood T cells in healthy people across ages. Using its own MiXCR run on the 5' RACE reads, TCRdb lists one record per CDR3 protein. The sample includes some 1.5 million distinct CDR3 sequences, roughly 27% of them seen just once. The sequencing input was blood. These receptor sequences come from a woman in her 30s in good health. CDR3s include the opening cysteine and the closing phenylalanine or tryptophan. The order of the fields is clone size, D gene, V gene, CDR3 protein. The D gene is left open where the match is weak. For some rows the clone size is stated as once, few or many, or as a class when expanded; others skip it.

abundance: few; d_gene: TRBD2; v_gene: TRBV20-1; CDR3aa: CSARLAGAPQETQYF
abundance: few; d_gene: .; v_gene: TRBV7-9; CDR3aa: CASSFQNSPDTQYF
abundance: many; d_gene: TRBD2; v_gene: TRBV20-1; CDR3aa: CSATVAGGNSYEQYF
abundance: .; d_gene: .; v_gene: TRBV20-1; CDR3aa: CSARIGQARRDEQYF
abundance: .; d_gene: .; v_gene: TRBV5-5; CDR3aa: CASSFFGERTGELFF
abundance: few; d_gene: TRBD1; v_gene: TRBV4-1; CDR3aa: CASSNGGQTPPLHF
abundance: many; d_gene: .; v_gene: TRBV27; CDR3aa: CASSPRINSNTEAFF
abundance: .; d_gene: .; v_gene: TRBV7-9; CDR3aa: CASSLSPVGTQYF
abundance: .; d_gene: .; v_gene: TRBV6-5; CDR3aa: CASSRSGGGHQPQHF
abundance: .; d_gene: .; v_gene: TRBV28; CDR3aa: CASSHKWGYTF
abundance: many; d_gene: .; v_gene: TRBV20-1; CDR3aa: CSASLSNEQYF
abundance: few; d_gene: TRBD2; v_gene: TRBV7-2; CDR3aa: CASSKEGTSGGNIQYF
abundance: few; d_gene: TRBD1; v_gene: TRBV5-1; CDR3aa: CASGLSGGATEAFF
abundance: .; d_gene: TRBD1; v_gene: TRBV28; CDR3aa: CAGSLSGTGLSWEQYF
abundance: many; d_gene: TRBD1; v_gene: TRBV6-5; CDR3aa: CASSYSGQGYGYTF
abundance: few; d_gene: TRBD1; v_gene: TRBV19; CDR3aa: CASKGRQGDYGYTF